These 5 T cell receptor beta chains came from one sample sequenced in a study of cytomegalovirus exposure and HLA in healthy donors. Measured with immunoSEQ multiplex PCR; TCRdb has only the in-frame clones, and not every one. The table includes more than 55,000 clones, 95% to 96% detected once. Material for sequencing was PBMCs. The origin of the receptors is a man between 18 and 29 years old in good health and CMV-seronegative.

The rearrangement uses TRBV6-1 and TRBJ2-7; TRBD2 aligns across 9 bases. V lost 4 bases, J lost 4 bases, and 5 bases stayed unmatched. The germline V gene has CDR1 MNHNS and CDR2 SASEGT. This CDR3 comprises 14 residues. CDR3 in DNA: TGTGCCAGCAGTGCTAGCGGGGTCCTTTACGAGCAGTACTTC. Protein sequence: CASSASGVLYEQYF.

The V call is TRBV7-9, the J call TRBJ2-3; 8 bases map to TRBD2. This CDR3 spans 15 amino acids. Germline V gives CDR1 SEHNR, CDR2 FQNEAQ (reference sequence). V trimming: 4 bases; J trimming: 3 bases; junction bases outside the gene matches: 6. For the CDR3, the DNA is TGTGCCAGCAGCTCGCCCAGCGGGAGAACAGATACGCAGTATTTT. Translating gives CASSSPSGRTDTQYF.

The CDR3 DNA is TGTGCCAGCAGCCCCTTAGCGGGAGCCTCCTACAATGAGCAGTTCTTC. Protein: CASSPLAGASYNEQFF. This chain connects TRBV7-9 to TRBJ2-1; 9 bases line up with TRBD2. The CDR3 runs 16 residues. With 5 bases clipped from V and 0 bases from J, the junction kept 5 bases outside the gene matches. Looked up from germline, CDR1 is SEHNR and CDR2 is FQNEAQ (reference sequence).

V usage is TRBV5-1 and J usage is TRBJ2-1, with D perhaps TRBD2 (5 bases). The CDR3 length is 14 residues. The germline V gene encodes CDR1 SGHRS and CDR2 YFSETQ. V lost 7 bases and J 2 bases, leaving 13 bases between the germline ends. In nucleotides, the CDR3 is TGCGCCAGCCGATGGGAGTCTACCTACAATGAGCAGTTCTTC. It translates to CASRWESTYNEQFF.

The chain couples TRBV5-1 to TRBJ2-1, with TRBD2 matching over 13 bases. The V segment lost 6 bases and the J segment 7 bases; nucleotides outside the gene matches: 4. The length of the CDR3 is 14 residues. CDR1 and CDR2 (germline): SGHRS, YFSETQ. The CDR3 reads CASIPGLAGNEQFF. CDR3 bases: TGCGCCAGCATTCCGGGACTAGCGGGGAATGAGCAGTTCTTC.